A single sample gave rise to the 12 T cell receptor beta chains below, sequenced in a study of post-analysis software for immune sequencing data. Study outcomes and limitations: Roughly five TRBV segments were more frequent in patients than controls; TRBV5-6, TRBV5-1 and TRBV20-1 belonged to this group.

TCR beta libraries were prepared from cDNA with unique molecular identifiers. TCRdb recomputed calls from the PCR reads with MiXCR, one row per CDR3 protein. The sample records approximately 460,000 distinct CDR3 sequences, 40% to 55% being singletons. The antigens of these receptors remain unknown. The sequenced sample consisted of blood. These receptors were taken from a girl aged 10 to 17 with multiple sclerosis.

The chain uses TRBV12-3 or TRBV12-4 and TRBJ2-1; D gene ambiguous. The CDR3 totals 14 residues. The V end was cut by 1 base, the J end by 10 bases, with 14 bases between. As DNA, the CDR3 is TGTGCCAGCAGTTTAGGGTCATTAGATTTAGAGCAGTTCTTC. Its translation: CASSLGSLDLEQFF.

This clonotype showed up just a few times. J is TRBJ2-3 and V is TRBV20-1; 8 bases fit TRBD2. CDR1 DFQATT and CDR2 SNEGSKA come from the germline V gene (reference sequence). The CDR3 consists of 15 residues. Trimming cost V 2 bases and J 2 bases; bases outside gene matches: 6. CDR3 bases: TGCAGTGCTAGAAGGCTAGCGGGCCCCACAGATACGCAGTATTTT. Protein sequence: CSARRLAGPTDTQYF.

The chain couples TRBV4-1 to TRBJ2-6, with D uncertain. V lost 3 bases, J lost 4 bases, and 13 bases lay in between. Looked up from germline, CDR1 is MGHRA and CDR2 is YSYEKL. This CDR3 has 16 amino acids. The CDR3 DNA sequence: TGCGCCAGCAGCCAGGTTGGACGCCCCGGGGCCAACGTCCTGACTTTC. This sequence encodes CASSQVGRPGANVLTF.

A few counts support this clonotype. The rearrangement joins TRBV28 to TRBJ2-1; TRBD1 agrees at 7 bases. Germline lookup yields CDR1 MDHEN and CDR2 SYDVKM. This CDR3 contains 14 residues. V lost 6 bases, J lost 13 bases, and 15 bases stayed unmatched. In DNA form, the CDR3 reads TGTGCCAGCAGGGACCAAGCCGACAGGGCCCTTCAGTTCTTC. Residues: CASRDQADRALQFF.

This chain connects TRBV27 to TRBJ2-1; 16 bases map to TRBD2. This CDR3 is built from 16 residues. V lost 2 bases and J lost 8; bases outside the gene matches: 3. Germline V gene data show CDR1 as MNHEY and CDR2 as SMNVEV (reference sequence). This CDR3 reads CASSLGTSGGADEQFF. The CDR3 DNA is TGTGCCAGCAGTTTAGGGACTAGCGGGGGGGCCGATGAGCAGTTCTTC.

A few counts support this clonotype. This chain joins TRBV5-1 and TRBJ2-1; D is unresolved. The length of the CDR3 is 15 residues. Deletions cut 4 bases from V and 5 bases from J, with 16 bases between. In germline, CDR1 is SGHRS, CDR2 YFSETQ. Here the CDR3 DNA reads TGCGCCAGCAGCCCAATCCGAGGAAGGGACAATGAGCAGTTCTTC. Its protein product is CASSPIRGRDNEQFF.

V is TRBV6-2 or TRBV6-3 and J is TRBJ2-2; D not certain. Germline assignment: CDR1 MNHEY and CDR2 SVGEGT. V was pared by 6 bases and J by 5 bases, with 16 bases between. The CDR3 consists of 15 residues. The CDR3 sequence is CASSKRPGSTGELFF. Here the CDR3 DNA reads TGTGCCAGCAGCAAACGCCCGGGCAGTACCGGGGAGCTGTTTTTT.

The chain recombines TRBV20-1 with TRBJ2-7; 9 bases line up with TRBD1. The CDR3 totals 15 residues. J gave up 1 base and V 4 bases, and 8 bases lay outside the gene matches. The germline CDR1 and CDR2 sequences are DFQATT and SNEGSKA (reference sequence). CDR3 in DNA: TGCAGTGCTATAAACCGGGACAGGGTTTCCTACGAGCAGTACTTC. Translation gives CSAINRDRVSYEQYF.

The chain employs TRBV27 and TRBJ2-5; D remains unclear. The end of the DNA is better explained by TRBJ2-7, so the J call may be wrong. The CDR3 is 14 amino acids. The V gene's germline CDR1 is MNHEY and CDR2 SMNVEV (reference sequence). The chain's CDR3 is CASSPQQFAGEQYF. In DNA form, the CDR3 reads TGTGCCAGCAGTCCCCAGCAGTTCGCCGGCGAGCAGTACTTC.

In this sample, this clonotype turned up a few times. The chain is built from TRBV7-2 and TRBJ2-3, with D uncertain. This CDR3 region has 14 residues. CDR1 SGHTA and CDR2 FQGNSA come from the germline V gene. V lost 5 bases to trimming and J lost 5 bases, with 14 bases between them. CDR3 nucleotides: TGTGCCAGCAGCACCTATGTGCTGGGAGATACGCAGTATTTT. This translates into CASSTYVLGDTQYF.

V is TRBV5-1 and J is TRBJ1-1; tentative D call: TRBD1 (6 bases). V lost 5 bases, J lost 1 base, and 9 bases lay in between. The V gene's germline CDR1 is SGHRS and CDR2 YFSETQ. The CDR3 runs 13 residues. The CDR3, as DNA: TGCGCCAGCAGGACGACAGGGAACACTGAAGCTTTCTTT. This codes for CASRTTGNTEAFF.

V usage is TRBV2 and J usage is TRBJ2-7; tentatively, D is TRBD2 (5 bases). V gave up 6 bases and J gave up 3 bases, with 9 bases separating them. CDR1 and CDR2 from the germline V gene are SNHLY and FYNNEI. The CDR3 extends over 12 amino acids. The DNA of the CDR3 is TGTGCCAGCAGGAGGGATGACTACGAGCAGTACTTC. It encodes CASRRDDYEQYF.